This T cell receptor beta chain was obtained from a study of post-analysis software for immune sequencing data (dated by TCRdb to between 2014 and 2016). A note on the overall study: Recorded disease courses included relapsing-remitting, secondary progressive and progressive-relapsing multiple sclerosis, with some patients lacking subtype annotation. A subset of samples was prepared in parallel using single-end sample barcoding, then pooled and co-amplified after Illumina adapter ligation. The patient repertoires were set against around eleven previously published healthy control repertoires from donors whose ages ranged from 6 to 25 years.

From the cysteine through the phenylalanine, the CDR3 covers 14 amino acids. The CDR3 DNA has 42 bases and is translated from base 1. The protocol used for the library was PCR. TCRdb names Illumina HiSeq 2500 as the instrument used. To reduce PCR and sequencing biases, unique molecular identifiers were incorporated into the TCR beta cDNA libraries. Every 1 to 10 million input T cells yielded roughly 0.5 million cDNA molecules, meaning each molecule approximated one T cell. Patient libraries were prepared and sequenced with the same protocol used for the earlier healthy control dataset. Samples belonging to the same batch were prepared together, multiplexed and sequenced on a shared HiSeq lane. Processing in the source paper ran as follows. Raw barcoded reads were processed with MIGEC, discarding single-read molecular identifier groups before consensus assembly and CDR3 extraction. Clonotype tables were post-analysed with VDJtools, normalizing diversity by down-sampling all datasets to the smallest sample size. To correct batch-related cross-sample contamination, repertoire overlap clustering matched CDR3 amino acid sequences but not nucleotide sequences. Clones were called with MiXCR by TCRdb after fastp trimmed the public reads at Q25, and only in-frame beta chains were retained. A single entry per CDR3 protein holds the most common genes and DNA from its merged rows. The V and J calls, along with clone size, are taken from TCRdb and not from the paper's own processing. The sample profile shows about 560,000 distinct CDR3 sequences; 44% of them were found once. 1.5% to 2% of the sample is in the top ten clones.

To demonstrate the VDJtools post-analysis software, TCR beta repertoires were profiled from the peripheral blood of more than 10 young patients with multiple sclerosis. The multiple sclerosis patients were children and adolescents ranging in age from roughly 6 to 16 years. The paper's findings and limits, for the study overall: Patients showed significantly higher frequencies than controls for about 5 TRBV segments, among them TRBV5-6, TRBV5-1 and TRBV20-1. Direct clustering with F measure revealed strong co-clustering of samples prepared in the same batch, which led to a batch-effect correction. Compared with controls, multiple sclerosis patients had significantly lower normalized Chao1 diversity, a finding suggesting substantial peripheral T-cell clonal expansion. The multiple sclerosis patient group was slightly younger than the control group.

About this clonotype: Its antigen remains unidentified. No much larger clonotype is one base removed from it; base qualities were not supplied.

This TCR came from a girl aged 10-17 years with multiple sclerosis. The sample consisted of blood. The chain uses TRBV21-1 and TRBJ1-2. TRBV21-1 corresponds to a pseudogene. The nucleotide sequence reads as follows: TGTGCCAGCACTAGGGCAGGAGGACACTATGGCTACACCTTC. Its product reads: CASTRAGGHYGYTF.